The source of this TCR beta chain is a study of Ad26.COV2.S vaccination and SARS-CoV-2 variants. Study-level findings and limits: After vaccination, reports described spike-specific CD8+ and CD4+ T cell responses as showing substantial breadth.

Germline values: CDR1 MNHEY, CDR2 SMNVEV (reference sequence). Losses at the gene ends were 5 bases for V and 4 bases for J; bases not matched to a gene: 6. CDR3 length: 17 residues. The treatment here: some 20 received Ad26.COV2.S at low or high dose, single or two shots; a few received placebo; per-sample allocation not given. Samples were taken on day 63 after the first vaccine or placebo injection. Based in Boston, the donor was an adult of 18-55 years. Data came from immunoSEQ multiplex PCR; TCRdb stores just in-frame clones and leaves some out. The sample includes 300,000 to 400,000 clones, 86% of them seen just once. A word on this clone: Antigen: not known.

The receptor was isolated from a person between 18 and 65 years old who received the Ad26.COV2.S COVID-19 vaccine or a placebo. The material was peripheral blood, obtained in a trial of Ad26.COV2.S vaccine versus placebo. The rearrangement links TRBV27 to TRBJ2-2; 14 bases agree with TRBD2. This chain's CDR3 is CASSPGLAGEGTGELFF. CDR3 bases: TGTGCCAGCAGTCCGGGACTAGCGGGAGAGGGCACCGGGGAGCTGTTTTTT.